The 29 T cell receptor beta chains below all came from one sample that was sequenced in a study of cytomegalovirus exposure and HLA in healthy donors. Researchers ran the PCR with 60 Vbeta and 13 Jbeta primers. Generated by immunoSEQ multiplex PCR, the TCRdb table keeps only in-frame clones and is missing some. The data hold 100,000 or so clones, with around 80% observed a single time. The source material was PBMCs. These receptors came from a middle-aged man in good health and CMV-seropositive.

In this sample, this clone turned up once. V is TRBV5-6 and J is TRBJ1-5, with TRBD1 matching 11 bases. CDR1 SGHDT and CDR2 YYEEEE come from the germline V gene. J gave up 7 bases and V 4 bases, and 4 bases lay outside the gene matches. CDR3 length: 14 residues. CDR3 nucleotide sequence: TGTGCCAGCAGCGCGGACAGGGGGCGACAGCCCCAGCATTTT. Its protein is CASSADRGRQPQHF.

The rearrangement uses TRBV5-4 and TRBJ1-1, with a weak D call TRBD1 (5 bases). This CDR3 comprises 12 residues. Trimming shortened V by 4 bases and J by 7 bases, and 11 bases separated the two germline ends. CDR1 is SGHNT and CDR2 is YYREEE in the germline V gene (reference sequence). CDR3: CASSRPGGEAFF. Here the CDR3 DNA reads TGTGCCAGCAGCCGCCCGGGGGGTGAAGCTTTCTTT.

The rearrangement uses TRBV7-2 and TRBJ1-5, with 7 bases fitting TRBD1. The CDR3 consists of 16 residues. V shed 5 bases and J 7 bases; nucleotides not matched to a gene: 14. Germline values: CDR1 SGHTA, CDR2 FQGNSA. The CDR3 sequence is CASSLRAQGERQPQHF. CDR3 DNA sequence: TGTGCCAGCAGCCTTAGGGCGCAGGGGGAGCGCCAGCCCCAGCATTTT.

The chain links TRBV6-5 to TRBJ2-5, with D possibly TRBD1 on 5 matching bases. Trimming shortened V by 6 bases and J by 3 bases, and 11 bases separated the two germline ends. The CDR3 runs to 13 residues. Per germline, CDR1 MNHEY and CDR2 SVGAGI. The CDR3 is CASSLQGEETQYF. The CDR3 region has the DNA TGTGCCAGCAGCCTGCAAGGGGAAGAGACCCAGTACTTC.

The sample holds one count of this clone. The rearrangement links TRBV6-1 to TRBJ2-7, with 8 nucleotides matching TRBD1. Germline V gene sequence: CDR1 MNHNS, CDR2 SASEGT. J gave up 0 bases and V 0 bases, and 1 base lay outside the gene matches. There are 15 residues in the CDR3. CDR3 sequence reads: CASSEAQGASYEQYF. The CDR3 nucleotides read TGTGCCAGCAGTGAAGCGCAGGGGGCCTCCTACGAGCAGTACTTC.

This clone was detected only once. V and J are TRBV19 and TRBJ1-4, with D unresolved. V dropped 1 base and J dropped 5 bases, with 8 bases sitting between them. This CDR3 contains 14 residues. Per germline, CDR1 LNHDA and CDR2 SQIVND (reference sequence). CDR3 nucleotides: TGTGCCAGTAGTATAGGGAGGAGAAATGAAAAACTGTTTTTT. It encodes CASSIGRRNEKLFF.

The V gene is TRBV7-9, the J gene TRBJ2-3; unclear D gene. The germline CDR1 and CDR2 sequences are SEHNR and FQNEAQ (reference sequence). This CDR3 has 15 amino acids. Trimming shortened V by 1 base and J by 2 bases, and 10 bases separated the two germline ends. The CDR3 DNA reads as TGTGCCAGCAGCTTAGTGCGGTTATCCACAGATACGCAGTATTTT. Translation gives CASSLVRLSTDTQYF.

This clone was observed a few times. V and J are TRBV5-6 and TRBJ2-1, with 9 positions matching TRBD2. Germline V CDR1 and CDR2: SGHDT, YYEEEE. V trimming: 3 bases; J trimming: 5 bases; junction bases outside the gene matches: 9. There are 16 residues in the CDR3. The CDR3 loop is CASSYPGLAFHNEQFF. Here the CDR3 DNA reads TGTGCCAGCAGCTACCCGGGACTAGCTTTCCACAATGAGCAGTTCTTC. The variable domain in full, with the rest retrieved from reference TRBV5-6 and TRBJ2-1, is DAGVTQSPTHLIKTRGQQVTLRCSPKSGHDTVSWYQQALGQGPQFIFQYYEEEERQRGNFPDRFSGHQFPNYSSELNVNALLLGDSALYLCASSYPGLAFHNEQFFGPGTRLTVL.

J is TRBJ2-7 and V is TRBV2, with D tentatively TRBD1 (6 bases). The CDR3 loop spans 13 amino acids. Germline CDR1 and CDR2: SNHLY and FYNNEI. Trimming left V 4 bases short and J 3 bases short, with 10 bases between. The CDR3 DNA follows: TGTGCCAGCAGTGTCCTACAGGGCTACGAGCAGTACTTC. As protein: CASSVLQGYEQYF.

The chain has TRBV29-1 and TRBJ2-1, with D possibly matching TRBD1 (5 bases). Trimming took off 5 bases at V and 0 bases at J, with 11 bases between the two ends. The germline gives CDR1 SQVTM, CDR2 ANQGSEA. The CDR3 length is 14 residues. The chain's CDR3 is CSVPGSGSYNEQFF. In DNA form, the CDR3 reads TGCAGCGTTCCAGGGTCTGGCTCCTACAATGAGCAGTTCTTC.

This chain connects TRBV4-1 to TRBJ2-7, with TRBD1 matching 10 bases. V trimming: 4 bases; J trimming: 4 bases; junction bases outside the gene matches: 4. The CDR3 has 14 residues. Looked up from germline, CDR1 is MGHRA and CDR2 is YSYEKL. CDR3: CASSLGQGVYEQYF. Here the CDR3 DNA reads TGCGCCAGCAGCCTAGGACAGGGGGTGTACGAGCAGTACTTC.

This chain links TRBV27 with TRBJ2-5; 7 nucleotides match TRBD2. This CDR3 has 14 amino acids. Trimming cost V 3 bases and J 7 bases; bases outside gene matches: 8. In germline, CDR1 is MNHEY, CDR2 SMNVEV (reference sequence). CDR3 in DNA: TGTGCCAGCAGTTTCCGGGACCGCGGGGGGACCCAGTACTTC. It specifies CASSFRDRGGTQYF.

The chain uses TRBV4-1 and TRBJ1-4, with a tentative D call TRBD1 (6 bases). The ends were cut back, 0 bases at V and 7 bases at J, with 9 bases in the middle. There are 14 residues in the CDR3. CDR1 is MGHRA and CDR2 is YSYEKL in the germline V gene. CDR3 sequence: CASSQDRGGEKLFF. In nucleotides, the CDR3 is TGCGCCAGCAGCCAAGATAGGGGGGGTGAAAAACTGTTTTTT.

The genes are TRBV9 and TRBJ2-7; maybe TRBD1 (5 bases). CDR1 is SGDLS, CDR2 YYNGEE, per germline. This CDR3 is built from 14 residues. The ends were cut back, 3 bases at V and 6 bases at J, with 16 bases in the middle. In DNA form, the CDR3 reads TGTGCCAGCAGCGCTCCCTCAACAGGTGGCGAGCAGTACTTC. This encodes CASSAPSTGGEQYF.

V usage is TRBV5-1 and J usage is TRBJ2-7; TRBD1 matches at 8 bases. J gave up 1 base and V 7 bases, and 7 bases lay outside the gene matches. CDR1 SGHRS and CDR2 YFSETQ come from the germline V gene. CDR3 length: 14 amino acids. The chain's CDR3 is CASRNRGWSYEQYF. As DNA, the CDR3 is TGCGCCAGCCGCAACAGGGGGTGGTCCTACGAGCAGTACTTC.

The V and J genes are TRBV18 and TRBJ2-7; 8 bases match TRBD1. CDR3 length: 14 amino acids. Germline V gene lookup returns CDR1 KGHSH and CDR2 LQKENI. J lost 4 bases, V lost 4 bases, and 6 bases had no gene match. The DNA of the CDR3 is TGTGCCAGCTCACAGTCAGGGGGCTCGTACGAGCAGTACTTC. It translates to CASSQSGGSYEQYF.

The chain is built from TRBV6-1 and TRBJ2-5; TRBD2 aligns across 9 bases. The CDR3 totals 12 residues. V was pared by 10 bases and J by 3 bases, with 3 bases of the junction left unmatched. Germline values: CDR1 MNHNS, CDR2 SASEGT. The CDR3 nucleotides read TGTGCCACGCGGGGGGGGGAAGAGACCCAGTACTTC. The encoded protein is CATRGGEETQYF.

The sample holds a few counts of this clone. The chain has TRBV7-9 and TRBJ2-2, with TRBD1 matching over 7 bases. J lost 4 bases, V lost 1 base, and 6 bases had no gene match. CDR3 length: 16 residues. Germline V gives CDR1 SEHNR, CDR2 FQNEAQ (reference sequence). The CDR3 DNA follows: TGTGCCAGCAGCTTAGGGTCACAGGGGAGCACCGGGGAGCTGTTTTTT. Its protein is CASSLGSQGSTGELFF.

The J gene is TRBJ2-1, the V gene TRBV27; 11 bases match TRBD2. Trimming at V came to 4 bases and at J to 5 bases, leaving 1 base not matched to a gene. CDR1 is MNHEY, CDR2 SMNVEV, per germline (reference sequence). This CDR3 is built from 14 residues. The CDR3, as DNA: TGTGCCAGCAGTTGGGGACTAGCGGACAATGAGCAGTTCTTC. Protein product: CASSWGLADNEQFF.

The rearrangement links TRBV30 to TRBJ1-1; D is possibly TRBD1 (5 bases). Trimming removed 4 bases from V and 2 bases from J, with 17 bases in between. The CDR3 runs 15 residues. Germline V CDR1 and CDR2: GTSNPN, SVGIG (reference sequence). CDR3 DNA: TGTGCCTGGATGCGGGGGAGGGGCCTCAACACTGAAGCTTTCTTT. Protein product: CAWMRGRGLNTEAFF.

The chain couples TRBV11-2 to TRBJ2-7, with D perhaps TRBD2 (6 bases). Germline-derived CDR1 and CDR2 are SGHAT and FQNNGV. CDR3 size: 15 residues. Trimming removed 3 bases at V and 0 bases at J, with 12 bases between. CDR3 in DNA: TGTGCCAGCAGCTTTCTTGGAGGGAGCTCCTACGAGCAGTACTTC. Its protein is CASSFLGGSSYEQYF. Supplemented by reference TRBV11-2 and TRBJ2-7, the full variable domain reads EAGVAQSPRYKIIEKRQSVAFWCNPISGHATLYWYQQILGQGPKLLIQFQNNGVVDDSQLPKDRFSAERLKGVDSTLKIQPAKLEDSAVYLCASSFLGGSSYEQYFGPGTRLTVT.

Details on this clone: At one end, the junction sequence differs from germline, possibly due to a read error. The chain has TRBV7-9 and TRBJ2-3; D gene unclear. CDR3 size: 12 residues. Germline V CDR1 and CDR2: SEHNR, FQNEAQ (reference sequence). The CDR3 DNA reads as TGTTCCAGCAGCGAGGTCACAGATACGCAGTATTTT. It specifies CSSSEVTDTQYF.

This clone was seen a single time. The J gene is TRBJ2-5, the V gene TRBV7-9, with no clear D. Between the trimmed V and J ends, which lost 3 bases and 4 bases, there was a span of 9 bases. The CDR3 is 13 residues long. From germline, CDR1 is SEHNR and CDR2 FQNEAQ (reference sequence). This CDR3 reads CASSFSSIETQYF. The CDR3 nucleotides read TGTGCCAGCAGCTTTTCTAGTATAGAGACCCAGTACTTC.

This chain uses TRBV28 with TRBJ1-2; 9 nucleotides match TRBD1. The CDR3 has 17 residues. Trimming took 7 bases from V and 2 from J; bases not matched to a gene: 14. CDR1 is MDHEN, CDR2 SYDVKM, per germline. The DNA of the CDR3 is TGTGCCAGCACCCTACTAGGAGGTGGGACAGGGAACTATGGCTACACCTTC. Translating gives CASTLLGGGTGNYGYTF.

The V gene is TRBV6-5, the J gene TRBJ2-1; D ambiguous. CDR1 MNHEY and CDR2 SVGAGI come from the germline V gene. Trimming cost V 0 bases and J 1 base, with 7 bases left between them. This CDR3 has 15 residues. CDR3 sequence: CASSYSSPSYNEQFF. The CDR3 DNA is TGTGCCAGCAGTTACTCGAGTCCTTCCTACAATGAGCAGTTCTTC.

V gene TRBV10-3 combines with J gene TRBJ2-2; tentative D call: TRBD2 (5 bases). The V end was cut by 2 bases, the J end by 1 base, with 14 bases between. The CDR3 spans 17 residues. Per the germline V gene, CDR1 is ENHRY and CDR2 is SYGVKD. The CDR3 loop reads CAISEPQRTENTGELFF. The CDR3, as DNA: TGTGCCATCAGTGAGCCCCAGCGGACCGAGAACACCGGGGAGCTGTTTTTT.

About this clone itself: Other nucleotide sequences from this sample produce the same CDR3. The rearrangement links TRBV6-1 to TRBJ1-5; D possibly corresponds to TRBD1 (5 bases). V was trimmed by 2 bases and J by 1 base, leaving 9 bases between them. Germline lookup yields CDR1 MNHNS and CDR2 SASEGT. CDR3 length: 15 amino acids. The CDR3 DNA reads as TGTGCCAGCAGTGAATTGGGGCCCAGCAATCAGCCCCAGCATTTT. The encoded protein is CASSELGPSNQPQHF.

The rearrangement uses TRBV6-5 and TRBJ1-3, with D perhaps TRBD1 (5 bases). Germline-derived CDR1 and CDR2 are MNHEY and SVGAGI. The V and J ends lost 0 bases and 6 bases respectively, with 15 bases between them. CDR3 length: 16 residues. CDR3 nucleotide sequence: TGTGCCAGCAGTTACTCGACCAGGGAACCAATAAACACCATATATTTT. It specifies CASSYSTREPINTIYF.

The genes are TRBV5-1 and TRBJ2-7; D may be TRBD2 (5 bases). Germline lookup yields CDR1 SGHRS and CDR2 YFSETQ. V lost 4 bases to trimming and J lost 0 bases, with 11 bases between them. CDR3 length: 14 residues. The CDR3 loop reads CASSVSGSSYEQYF. Written as DNA, the CDR3 is TGCGCCAGCAGCGTAAGTGGGAGCTCCTACGAGCAGTACTTC. The full variable domain, its missing parts supplied by reference TRBV5-1 and TRBJ2-7, is KAGVTQTPRYLIKTRGQQVTLSCSPISGHRSVSWYQQTPGQGLQFLFEYFSETQRNKGNFPGRFSGRQFSNSRSEMNVSTLELGDSALYLCASSVSGSSYEQYFGPGTRLTVT.